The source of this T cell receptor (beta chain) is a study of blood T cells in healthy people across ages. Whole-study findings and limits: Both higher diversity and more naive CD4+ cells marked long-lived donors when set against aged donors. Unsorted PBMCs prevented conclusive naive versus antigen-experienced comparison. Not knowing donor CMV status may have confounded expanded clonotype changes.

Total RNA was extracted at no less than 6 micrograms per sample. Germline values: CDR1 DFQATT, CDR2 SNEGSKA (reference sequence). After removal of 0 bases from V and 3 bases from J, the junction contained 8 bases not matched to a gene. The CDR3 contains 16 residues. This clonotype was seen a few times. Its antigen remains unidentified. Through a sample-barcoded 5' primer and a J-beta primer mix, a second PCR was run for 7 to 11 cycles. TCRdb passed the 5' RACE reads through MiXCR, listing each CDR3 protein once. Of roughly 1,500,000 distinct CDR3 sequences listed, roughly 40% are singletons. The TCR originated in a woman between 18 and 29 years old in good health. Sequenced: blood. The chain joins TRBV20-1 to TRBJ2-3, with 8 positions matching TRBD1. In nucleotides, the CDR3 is TGCAGTGCTAGAGATCGGGGCAGGGGGCAAACAGATACGCAGTATTTT. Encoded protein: CSARDRGRGQTDTQYF.